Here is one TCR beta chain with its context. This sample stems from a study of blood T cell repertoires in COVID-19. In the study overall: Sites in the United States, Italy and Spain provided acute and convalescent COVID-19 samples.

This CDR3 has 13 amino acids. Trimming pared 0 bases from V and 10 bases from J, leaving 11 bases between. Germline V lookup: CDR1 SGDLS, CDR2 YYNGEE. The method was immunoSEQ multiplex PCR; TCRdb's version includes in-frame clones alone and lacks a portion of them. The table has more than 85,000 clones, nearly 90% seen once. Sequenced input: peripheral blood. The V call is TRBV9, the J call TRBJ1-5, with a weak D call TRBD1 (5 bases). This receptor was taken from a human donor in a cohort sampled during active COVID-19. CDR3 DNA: TGTGCCAGCAGCGTAGATTCCGGGGGACCCCAGCATTTT. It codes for CASSVDSGGPQHF.